This T cell receptor beta chain was recovered during a study of CD8+ T cells in alopecia areata. The V gene lost 4 bases and the J gene lost 1 base, with 21 bases spanning the gap. Germline loops: CDR1 MGHRA, CDR2 YSYEKL. The CDR3 is 18 amino acids. Study results and caveats: Many expanded lesional clones stayed in scalp and blood while on tofacitinib.

Once RNA had been extracted, it was reverse transcribed into cDNA to act as the sequencing template. Generated by immunoSEQ multiplex PCR, the TCRdb table keeps only in-frame clones and is missing some. The sample lists 270,000 or so clones, 55% to 75% occurring once. Treatment in this sample: oral pan-JAK inhibitor, 5-10 mg twice daily. Lesional scalp tissue (obtained by punch biopsy) and peripheral blood were collected from alopecia areata patients. CD4+ and CD8+ T cells were sorted from PBMCs stained for CD3, CD4 and CD8. To note about this clone: What it binds is not known.

The chain uses TRBV4-1 and TRBJ2-3; D is undetermined. The receptor was isolated from a human donor with alopecia areata. The material was CD4+ T cells sorted from blood, obtained at week 24, from a patient treated with tofacitinib. The CDR3 loop is CASSRSPPVGYRTDTQYF. CDR3 nucleotide sequence: TGCGCCAGCAGCCGATCCCCCCCGGTGGGCTACCGCACAGATACGCAGTATTTT.